These T cell receptor beta chains were read from a single sample in a study of cytomegalovirus exposure and HLA in healthy donors. Data came from immunoSEQ multiplex PCR; TCRdb stores just in-frame clones and leaves some out. The data show fewer than 200,000 clones, with around nine tenths seen just once and 10% held by the top ten. The material sequenced was PBMCs. These receptors originate from a young woman in good health and CMV-seropositive. Each CDR3 is given without its conserved first and last residue.

ASGKTSGGNYEQY 13 TRBJ2-7 TRBV12-5
ASSKWTGGPDGYT 13 TRBJ1-2 TRBV7-8
ASSPGQGSSIQY 12 TRBJ2-4 TRBV5-1
ASSTDRVQPQH 11 TRBJ1-5 TRBV19
ASSPPMPDRWSAEQY 15 TRBJ2-7 TRBV7-2
ASRMSGVYGYT 11 TRBJ1-2 TRBV11-2
ASSQEGASGSPEQF 14 TRBJ2-1 TRBV4-1
AAAPAGGSYNEQF 13 TRBJ2-1 TRBV6-1
AWGSNSGNQPQH 12 TRBJ1-5 TRBV30
ASAPLPGSNEQY 12 TRBJ2-7 TRBV4-1
ASSISGTGYEQY 12 TRBJ2-7 TRBV19
ASNVWSGSSYEQY 13 TRBJ2-7 TRBV6-1
ASSLGRQGYGYT 12 TRBJ1-2 TRBV7-6
ATSRPHRQETQY 12 TRBJ2-5 TRBV15
AWSGSSNEQY 10 TRBJ2-7 TRBV30
ASSLSGAYNEQF 12 TRBJ2-1 TRBV7-2
ASSVAEWDTGELF 13 TRBJ2-2 TRBV5-8
AWVDTKAF 8 TRBJ1-1 TRBV30
ASSIGNSYYNEQF 13 TRBJ2-1 TRBV19
ASSFQDSGNEQF 12 TRBJ2-1 TRBV11-2
ASSRVNTEAF 10 TRBJ1-1 TRBV6-6
ASSHGDRRTGELF 13 TRBJ2-2 TRBV4-3
ASSQEFQGVEKLF 13 TRBJ1-4 TRBV4-1
ASSLGGLAGTDTQY 14 TRBJ2-3 TRBV5-1
ASLSQETQY 9 TRBJ2-5 TRBV6-6
ASRSRWTSGRDNEQF 15 TRBJ2-1 TRBV5-1
AWSEGLEETQY 11 TRBJ2-5 TRBV30
ASSFKGTGAYEQY 13 TRBJ2-7 TRBV27
ATITQNYGYT 10 TRBJ1-2 TRBV15
ASSLERGNYGYT 12 TRBJ1-2 TRBV7-8
ALQGFTEAF 9 TRBJ1-1 TRBV30
ASKTGTGPNQPQH 13 TRBJ1-5 TRBV5-1
ASSVSPTDATNEKLF 15 TRBJ1-4 TRBV9
ASSSGTGLTDYEQY 14 TRBJ2-7 TRBV9
ASSLSVNQPQH 11 TRBJ1-5 TRBV28
ASSLSAAFLREQY 13 TRBJ2-7 TRBV11-3
ASQPTGTVRETQY 13 TRBJ2-5 TRBV7-9
ASRGAGGNEKLF 12 TRBJ1-4 TRBV25-1
ASSTNPGLAGTDTQY 15 TRBJ2-3 TRBV19
ASSPQGPVDGTIY 13 TRBJ1-3 TRBV9
ASSRGQGGDTQY 12 TRBJ2-3 TRBV4-2
AISASDRGFGYT 12 TRBJ1-2 TRBV10-3
ASSSGTTNLYEQY 13 TRBJ2-7 TRBV5-5